This T cell receptor (beta chain) was observed in a study of vaccination effects on CD4 cells after COVID-19. Turning to the study itself: Of the BNT162b2 and mRNA-1273 vaccines, participants received two doses of one or the other.

J gave up 5 bases and V 5 bases, and 11 bases lay outside the gene matches. This CDR3 is built from 16 residues. Germline V gene sequence: CDR1 SGHAT, CDR2 FQDESV (reference sequence). Study-wide results and limits: Clonal contraction was marked in infection- and vaccine-induced clones late after vaccination.

Antigen-specific CD4+ T cells were expanded with viral peptide pools in the ViraFEST assay before sequencing. An approximately ten-day culture period preceded the isolation of CD4+ T cells. Negative nucleocapsid antibody tests before and after vaccination confirmed no previous SARS-CoV-2 infection. The culture medium for 2 million or so PBMC per well included about 10 IU/ml IL-2 and about 9.1 ug/ml peptides. On this clone: Antigen specificity is unknown.

This table comes from immunoSEQ multiplex PCR, and its TCRdb copy is limited to in-frame clones, with some not included. In the table there are 45,000 to 65,000 clones, 75% to 90% of which are singletons. The chain has TRBV11-1 and TRBJ2-1; TRBD1 aligns across 8 bases. The specimen was CD4+ T cells from PBMCs cultured with HCoV-229E spike peptides, collected before COVID-19 vaccination. The TCR was taken from a human donor who received a COVID-19 vaccine. The chain's CDR3 is CASSDPRTGNHNEQFF. The CDR3 DNA reads TGTGCCAGCAGCGACCCTCGGACAGGGAACCACAATGAGCAGTTCTTC.